Shown below are 5 T cell receptor beta chains from a single sample sequenced in a study of cytomegalovirus exposure and HLA in healthy donors. TCRdb's table, derived via immunoSEQ multiplex PCR, lists solely in-frame clones and lacks some. There are approximately 150,000 clones in the sample; approximately 90% occur only once, and roughly 4.3% lies in the top ten. Sequencing was carried out using PBMCs. These TCRs come from a man between 18 and 29 years old in good health and CMV-seropositive.

This chain joins TRBV10-1 and TRBJ1-4; TRBD1 aligns across 9 bases. In germline, CDR1 is WNHNN, CDR2 SYGVQD (reference sequence). Trimming cost V 7 bases and J 5 bases; bases outside gene matches: 17. The CDR3 has 18 residues. Here the CDR3 DNA reads TGCGCCAGCACTGCTTCACTGCTCCGGGACAGGGAAAATGAAAAACTGTTTTTT. Its protein is CASTASLLRDRENEKLFF.

This chain links TRBV4-2 with TRBJ2-3; no clear D gene. Germline V gene lookup returns CDR1 LGHNA and CDR2 YNFKEQ. V gave up 3 bases and J gave up 4 bases, with 20 bases separating them. The CDR3 runs to 17 residues. The CDR3 reads CASSQSWSPQAPDTQYF. The CDR3, as DNA: TGTGCCAGCAGCCAGTCATGGTCGCCCCAAGCTCCAGATACGCAGTATTTT.

The chain employs TRBV6-5 and TRBJ2-7, with TRBD1 identical over 8 bases. The germline V gene encodes CDR1 MNHEY and CDR2 SVGAGI. The CDR3 loop spans 12 amino acids. Unmatched junction bases numbered 5, after V lost 6 bases and J lost 7 bases. The CDR3 loop reads CASRQGAREQYF. In DNA, the CDR3 is TGTGCCAGCAGGCAGGGGGCTCGAGAGCAGTACTTC.

This sequence joins TRBV30 and TRBJ1-2, with unresolved D. Trimming took 2 bases from V and 6 from J, leaving 16 bases between them. The CDR3 covers 14 residues. CDR1 is GTSNPN, CDR2 SVGIG, per germline (reference sequence). The CDR3 spells CAWSLTGASNGYTF. In DNA, the CDR3 is TGTGCCTGGAGTCTGACGGGTGCGTCGAATGGCTACACCTTC. The entire variable domain, with the rest obtained from reference TRBV30 and TRBJ1-2, is as follows: SQTIHQWPATLVQPVGSPLSLECTVEGTSNPNLYWYRQAAGRGLQLLFYSVGIGQISSEVPQNLSASRPQDRQFILSSKKLLLSDSGFYLCAWSLTGASNGYTFGSGTRLTVV.

The chain couples TRBV18 to TRBJ2-7; 7 nucleotides align to TRBD1. Germline CDR1 is KGHSH and CDR2 is LQKENI. The CDR3 has 14 residues. V lost 4 bases to trimming and J lost 2 bases; unmatched junction nucleotides: 5. In nucleotides, the CDR3 is TGTGCCAGCTCACGGGACAGCACAACCTACGAGCAGTACTTC. As protein: CASSRDSTTYEQYF.